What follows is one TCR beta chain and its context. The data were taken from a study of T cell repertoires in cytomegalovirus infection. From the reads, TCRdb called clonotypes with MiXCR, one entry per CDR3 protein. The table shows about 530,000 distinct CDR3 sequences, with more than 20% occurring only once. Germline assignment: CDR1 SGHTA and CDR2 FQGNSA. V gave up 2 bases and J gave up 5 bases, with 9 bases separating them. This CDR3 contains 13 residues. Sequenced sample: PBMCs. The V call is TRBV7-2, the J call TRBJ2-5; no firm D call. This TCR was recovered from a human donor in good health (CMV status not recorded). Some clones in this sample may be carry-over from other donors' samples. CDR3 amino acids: CASSLNTLETQYF. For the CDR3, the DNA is TGTGCCAGCAGCTTAAATACGTTGGAGACCCAGTACTTC. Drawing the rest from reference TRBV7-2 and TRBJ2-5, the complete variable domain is GAGVSQSPSNKVTEKGKDVELRCDPISGHTALYWYRQSLGQGLEFLIYFQGNSAPDKSGLPSDRFSAERTGGSVSTLTIQRTQQEDSAVYLCASSLNTLETQYFGPGTRLLVL.